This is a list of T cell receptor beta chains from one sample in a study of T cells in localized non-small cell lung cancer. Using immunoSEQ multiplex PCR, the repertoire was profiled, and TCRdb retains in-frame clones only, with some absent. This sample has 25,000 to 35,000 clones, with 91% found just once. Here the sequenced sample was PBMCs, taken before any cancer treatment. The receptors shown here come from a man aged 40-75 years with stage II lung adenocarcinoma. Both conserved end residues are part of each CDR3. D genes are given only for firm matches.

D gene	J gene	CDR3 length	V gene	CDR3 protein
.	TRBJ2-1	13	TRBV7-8	CASSRGMWDEQFF
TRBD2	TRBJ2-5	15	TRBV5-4	CASSSRTSGQETQYF
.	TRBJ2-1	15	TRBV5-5	CASSLVAGWGNEQFF
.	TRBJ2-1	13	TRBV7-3	CASSEGLRNEQFF
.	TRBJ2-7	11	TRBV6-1	CASSEPWGQYF
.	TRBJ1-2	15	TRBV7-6	CASSLAGTESGGYTF
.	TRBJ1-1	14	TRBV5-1	CASSLTGLNTEAFF
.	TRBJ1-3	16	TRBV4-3	CASSSKAGDSGNTIYF
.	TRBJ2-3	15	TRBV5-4	CASSFEGRYTDTQYF
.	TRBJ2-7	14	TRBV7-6	CASSLTGTSYEQYF
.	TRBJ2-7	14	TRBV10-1	CASSEGGSSYEQYF
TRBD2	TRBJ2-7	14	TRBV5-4	CASSLGGRPYEQYF
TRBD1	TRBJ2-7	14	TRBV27	CASSSMTGLGEQYF
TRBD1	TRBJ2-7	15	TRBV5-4	CASSRTGGFVHEQYF
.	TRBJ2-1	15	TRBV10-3	CAISEDVSSYNEQFF
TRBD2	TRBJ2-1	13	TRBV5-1	CASSSGSRDEQFF
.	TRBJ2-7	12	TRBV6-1	CASSVGGHQQYF
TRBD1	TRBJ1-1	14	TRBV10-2	CASSDWTGTTEAFF